Listed here are 27 T cell receptor beta chains from one sample, sequenced in a study of shared clonotypes between healthy human individuals. This table comes from immunoSEQ multiplex PCR, and its TCRdb copy is limited to in-frame clones, with some not included. The table includes roughly 700,000 clones, approximately 79% detected once. Sample: memory CD4+ T cells sorted from blood. This sample's subset: CD45RA-negative fraction. The source is a woman aged 25 to 39 in good health.

The chain has TRBV7-8 and TRBJ2-1; a possible D gene is TRBD1 (5 bases). The germline V gene encodes CDR1 SGHVS and CDR2 FQNEAQ. V was cut by 5 bases and J by 7 bases, with 18 bases left in between. The CDR3 has 15 amino acids. DNA for the CDR3: TGTGCCAGCAGCGTTCTGCAGGGTGGGTCGAATGAGCAGTTCTTC. Encoded protein: CASSVLQGGSNEQFF.

This chain links TRBV13 with TRBJ2-7; tentatively, D is TRBD1 or TRBD2 (5 bases each). The CDR3 contains 15 residues. Deletions cut 5 bases from V and 4 bases from J, with 18 bases between. Per germline, CDR1 PRHDT and CDR2 FYEKMQ (reference sequence). The CDR3 here is CASSSARDLSYEQYF. In nucleotides, the CDR3 is TGTGCCAGCAGCAGCGCCCGGGACCTTTCGTACGAGCAGTACTTC.

This chain links TRBV6-1 with TRBJ1-3; 7 bases are a match to TRBD1. With 2 bases clipped from V and 2 bases from J, the junction kept 6 bases outside the gene matches. The CDR3 length is 16 residues. CDR1 MNHNS and CDR2 SASEGT come from the germline V gene. The CDR3 DNA reads as TGTGCCAGCAGTGAAAGGGCAGGGGGGACTGGAAACACCATATATTTT. Amino acids: CASSERAGGTGNTIYF.

This sequence joins TRBV6-5 and TRBJ2-1; D not certain. From germline, CDR1 is MNHEY and CDR2 SVGAGI. The V and J ends lost 2 bases and 8 bases respectively, with 7 bases between them. CDR3 length: 12 amino acids. The CDR3 loop is CASSYRAHEQFF. CDR3 sequence (DNA): TGTGCCAGCAGTTACAGAGCACATGAGCAGTTCTTC.

Points on this clone: At the DNA level, this CDR3 is encoded by other sequences in the same sample as well. This chain connects TRBV5-4 to TRBJ2-1; 8 nucleotides agree with TRBD2. Germline lookup yields CDR1 SGHNT and CDR2 YYREEE (reference sequence). J was trimmed by 4 bases and V by 8 bases; bases with no gene match: 11. There are 15 residues in the CDR3. CDR3 protein: CASSASSGSYNEQFF. In nucleotides, the CDR3 is TGTGCCAGTAGCGCATCTAGCGGGTCATACAATGAGCAGTTCTTC.

The chain has TRBV7-6 and TRBJ2-6, with 8 bases that match TRBD1. The germline V gene has CDR1 SGHVS and CDR2 FNYEAQ. CDR3 length: 18 amino acids. The V segment lost 2 bases and the J segment 0 bases; nucleotides outside the gene matches: 6. CDR3 bases: TGTGCCAGCAGCTTAAAAGGACAGGGAAGCTCTGGGGCCAACGTCCTGACTTTC. Translated: CASSLKGQGSSGANVLTF.

A note on this clone: A much larger clone differs by one base, so this may be a read error. This chain links TRBV6-6 with TRBJ2-1; no clear D. V lost 6 bases and J 2 bases, leaving 5 bases between the germline ends. Germline V gives CDR1 MNHNY, CDR2 SVGAGI (reference sequence). The CDR3 runs to 12 residues. CDR3 region: CASSLTYNEQFF. The CDR3 DNA is TGTGCCAGCAGCCTGACCTACAATGAGCAGTTCTTC.

This rearrangement joins TRBV5-1 to TRBJ1-2, with unresolved D. Per germline, CDR1 SGHRS and CDR2 YFSETQ. This CDR3 has 14 amino acids. V shed 0 bases and J shed 7 bases, with 13 bases lying between them. In DNA form, the CDR3 reads TGCGCCAGCAGCTTGGGAACAGACCGACGTGGCTACACCTTC. It yields the protein CASSLGTDRRGYTF. The complete variable domain, with remaining parts taken from reference TRBV5-1 and TRBJ1-2, reads KAGVTQTPRYLIKTRGQQVTLSCSPISGHRSVSWYQQTPGQGLQFLFEYFSETQRNKGNFPGRFSGRQFSNSRSEMNVSTLELGDSALYLCASSLGTDRRGYTFGSGTRLTVV.

This clone has just one count. The genes are TRBV7-9 and TRBJ2-4; TRBD1 aligns across 7 bases. This CDR3 has 16 amino acids. The V gene end was trimmed by 4 bases and the J gene end by 5 bases; junction bases not matched to a gene: 11. In germline, CDR1 is SEHNR, CDR2 FQNEAQ (reference sequence). CDR3 in DNA: TGTGCCAGCAGCTGGACGACAGGGAATGTCCAAAACATTCAGTACTTC. Protein sequence: CASSWTTGNVQNIQYF.

This clone has only one observation. The V gene is TRBV28, the J gene TRBJ2-7; the match to TRBD2 covers 9 bases. Germline trimming cut 5 bases from V and 3 bases from J; bases unmatched to any gene: 11. Germline lookup yields CDR1 MDHEN and CDR2 SYDVKM. CDR3 length: 16 amino acids. CDR3 in amino acids: CASSDPSGTSLYEQYF. The CDR3 DNA reads as TGTGCCAGCAGTGACCCTAGCGGGACATCCCTCTACGAGCAGTACTTC.

This clone was recorded only once. The chain uses TRBV18 and TRBJ2-5; a weak D match, TRBD1 (5 bases). Germline V gives CDR1 KGHSH, CDR2 LQKENI. CDR3 length: 13 amino acids. Trimming cost V 5 bases and J 2 bases, with 9 bases left between them. The CDR3 DNA is TGTGCCAGCTCATCTACAGGTCAAGAGACCCAGTACTTC. Protein: CASSSTGQETQYF.

V and J are TRBV6-1 and TRBJ1-1; the D gene is possibly TRBD1 (6 bases). V lost 4 bases, J lost 4 bases, and 16 bases lay in between. The germline V gene encodes CDR1 MNHNS and CDR2 SASEGT. The CDR3 spans 15 residues. The CDR3 spells CASSGRTQGFTEAFF. CDR3 DNA: TGTGCCAGCAGTGGGAGGACTCAGGGGTTCACTGAAGCTTTCTTT.

This chain joins TRBV28 and TRBJ2-3; D is possibly TRBD1 or TRBD2 (5 bases each). Germline CDR1 reads MDHEN; CDR2 reads SYDVKM. The CDR3 is made up of 18 amino acids. With 3 bases removed from V and 3 bases from J, the gap between germline ends came to 22 bases. CDR3 coding DNA: TGTGCCAGCAGTTTGGGGATCCCGGGACGGGTCGGTACAGATACGCAGTATTTT. Translated: CASSLGIPGRVGTDTQYF.

This sequence joins TRBV2 and TRBJ2-3, with D possibly being TRBD1 (6 bases). CDR1 is SNHLY, CDR2 FYNNEI, per germline. The CDR3 has 15 amino acids. V lost 8 bases and J lost 6, with 21 bases in between. Written as DNA, the CDR3 is TGTGCCAGCCAGACCCTGCTGGGGGCGTCTGATACGCAGTATTTT. Translation: CASQTLLGASDTQYF.

This chain links TRBV4-1 with TRBJ2-7; no definite D call. The ends were cut back, 1 base at V and 2 bases at J, with 15 bases in the middle. This CDR3 has 16 residues. Germline CDR1 MGHRA, CDR2 YSYEKL. CDR3: CASSQVASADTYEQYF. In DNA, the CDR3 is TGCGCCAGCAGCCAAGTTGCCTCGGCGGATACCTACGAGCAGTACTTC.

The chain carries TRBV28 and TRBJ2-2; D is unclear. CDR3 length: 13 amino acids. The V gene lost 4 bases and the J gene lost 2 bases, with 5 bases spanning the gap. Looked up from germline, CDR1 is MDHEN and CDR2 is SYDVKM. In nucleotides, the CDR3 is TGTGCCAGCAGTTCTCCTAACACCGGGGAGCTGTTTTTT. Amino acids: CASSSPNTGELFF.

The chain is built from TRBV2 and TRBJ2-6, with 10 bases matching TRBD1. The J segment lost 1 base and the V segment lost 2 bases, leaving 2 bases of the junction unmatched. The germline V gene has CDR1 SNHLY and CDR2 FYNNEI. There are 17 residues in the CDR3. The CDR3 protein is CASSEWGQGSGANVLTF. As DNA, the CDR3 is TGTGCCAGCAGTGAATGGGGACAGGGGTCTGGGGCCAACGTCCTGACTTTC.

The chain uses TRBV6-4 and TRBJ1-2; maybe TRBD1 (6 bases). Germline values: CDR1 MRHNA, CDR2 SNTAGT. Trimming removed 0 bases at V and 6 bases at J, with 20 bases between. The CDR3 length is 17 residues. CDR3 loop: CASSDSHTGTGTHGYTF. CDR3 in DNA: TGTGCCAGCAGTGACTCGCATACAGGAACAGGGACGCATGGCTACACCTTC.

The chain links TRBV18 to TRBJ2-7, with D possibly being TRBD2 (6 bases). V lost 0 bases and J lost 7, with 19 bases in between. The CDR3 contains 16 residues. The V gene's germline CDR1 is KGHSH and CDR2 LQKENI. In DNA form, the CDR3 reads TGTGCCAGCTCACCACCGGAACAGACCAGTGGGAGGGAGCAGTACTTC. Its protein is CASSPPEQTSGREQYF.

The chain recombines TRBV5-4 with TRBJ1-2; 7 bases are a match to TRBD1. Trimming at V came to 3 bases and at J to 6 bases, leaving 5 bases not matched to a gene. From germline, CDR1 is SGHNT and CDR2 YYREEE (reference sequence). The CDR3 totals 13 residues. The CDR3 here is CASSWTGIDGYTF. CDR3 DNA: TGTGCCAGCAGCTGGACAGGAATAGATGGCTACACCTTC.

This clone was picked up a small number of times. The genes are TRBV5-8 and TRBJ2-6, with D unclear. Trimming stripped 0 bases from V and 1 base from J, with 14 bases between. Germline V lookup: CDR1 SGHTS, CDR2 YDEGEE. The CDR3 has 18 residues. CDR3 sequence: CASSLVVTRPSGANVLTF. The CDR3 coding sequence is TGTGCCAGCAGCTTGGTGGTCACACGACCTTCTGGGGCCAACGTCCTGACTTTC.

The V gene is TRBV7-9, the J gene TRBJ2-5; D may correspond to TRBD1 or TRBD2 (5 bases each). Trimming took off 4 bases at V and 4 bases at J, with 7 bases between the two ends. From germline, CDR1 is SEHNR and CDR2 FQNEAQ (reference sequence). The CDR3 is 12 amino acids. CDR3 residues: CASSWGRETQYF. CDR3 nucleotides: TGTGCCAGCAGCTGGGGACGAGAGACCCAGTACTTC.

This chain uses TRBV27 with TRBJ1-2, with D unclear. Trimming pared 0 bases from V and 0 bases from J, leaving 11 bases between. The CDR3 contains 16 residues. Per germline, CDR1 MNHEY and CDR2 SMNVEV (reference sequence). CDR3: CASSLSYSTSNYGYTF. The CDR3 DNA reads TGTGCCAGCAGTTTATCGTACAGCACTTCTAACTATGGCTACACCTTC.

This rearrangement joins TRBV5-4 to TRBJ2-7, with TRBD1 as a possible D gene (6 bases). The germline CDR1 and CDR2 sequences are SGHNT and YYREEE (reference sequence). The CDR3 runs to 14 residues. The V gene lost 4 bases and the J gene lost 3 bases, with 14 bases spanning the gap. The CDR3, as DNA: TGTGCCAGCAGCCCCCGTGGACAGAGCTACGAGCAGTACTTC. Its translation is CASSPRGQSYEQYF.

The rearrangement links TRBV11-3 to TRBJ2-6; D not certain. Germline V gene sequence: CDR1 SGHNT, CDR2 YENEEA. This CDR3 contains 15 residues. V lost 4 bases to trimming and J lost 8 bases, with 15 bases between them. CDR3 protein: CASSSQDEVTNVLTF. The CDR3 nucleotides are TGTGCCAGCAGCTCTCAGGATGAGGTAACCAACGTCCTGACTTTC. Full variable domain (outside the CDR3, taken from reference TRBV11-3 and TRBJ2-6): EAGVVQSPRYKIIEKKQPVAFWCNPISGHNTLYWYLQNLGQGPELLIRYENEEAVDDSQLPKDRFSAERLKGVDSTLKIQPAELGDSAVYLCASSSQDEVTNVLTFGAGSRLTVL.

The V and J genes are TRBV4-1 and TRBJ1-5; no clear D. This CDR3 has 15 amino acids. V lost 0 bases and J 7 bases, leaving 13 bases between the germline ends. Germline V gene data show CDR1 as MGHRA and CDR2 as YSYEKL. CDR3 region: CASSQDPAAGQPQHF. DNA for the CDR3: TGCGCCAGCAGCCAAGATCCCGCGGCGGGGCAGCCCCAGCATTTT.

The J gene is TRBJ1-6, the V gene TRBV25-1, with 9 bases lining up with TRBD1. This CDR3 has 14 residues. With V trimmed by 5 bases and J by 8 bases, 4 bases remained unmatched. Germline V gene data show CDR1 as MGHDK and CDR2 as SYGVNS. The CDR3 DNA follows: TGTGCCAGCAGTAAGAGACAGGGGGATTCACCCCTCCACTTT. Translation gives CASSKRQGDSPLHF.